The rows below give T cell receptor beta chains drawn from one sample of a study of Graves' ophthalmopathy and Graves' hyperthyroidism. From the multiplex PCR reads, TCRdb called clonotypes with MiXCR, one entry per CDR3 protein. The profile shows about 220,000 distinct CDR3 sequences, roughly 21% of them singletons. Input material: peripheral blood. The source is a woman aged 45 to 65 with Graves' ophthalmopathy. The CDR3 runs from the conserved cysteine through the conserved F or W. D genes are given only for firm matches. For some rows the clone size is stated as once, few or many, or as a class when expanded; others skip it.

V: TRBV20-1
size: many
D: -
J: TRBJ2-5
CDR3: CSAPTYRDPQETQYF
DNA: TGCAGTGCTCCTACTTACAGGGATCCACAAGAGACCCAGTACTTC

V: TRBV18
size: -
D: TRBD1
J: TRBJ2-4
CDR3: CASSPTGGLENIQYF
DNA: TGTGCCAGCTCACCGACAGGGGGATTGGAAAACATTCAGTACTTC

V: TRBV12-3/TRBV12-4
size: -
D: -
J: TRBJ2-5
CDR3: CASSFAAEETQYF
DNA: TGTGCCAGCAGCTTTGCAGCGGAAGAGACCCAGTACTTC

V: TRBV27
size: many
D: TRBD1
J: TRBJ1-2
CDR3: CASSEGGVYGYTF
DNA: TGTGCCAGCAGTGAAGGGGGCGTCTATGGCTACACCTTC

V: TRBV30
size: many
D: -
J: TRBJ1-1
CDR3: CAWNTRGTEAFF
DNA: TGTGCCTGGAACACTAGGGGGACTGAAGCTTTCTTT

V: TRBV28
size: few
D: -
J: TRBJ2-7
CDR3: CASSLYREGYEQYF
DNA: TGTGCCAGCAGTTTATACAGGGAGGGCTACGAGCAGTACTTC

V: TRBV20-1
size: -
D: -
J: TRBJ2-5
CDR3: CSARRRSQETQYF
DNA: TGCAGTGCTAGAAGGCGATCCCAAGAGACCCAGTACTTC

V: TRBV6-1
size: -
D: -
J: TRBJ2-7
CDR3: CASTYQSSNYEQYF
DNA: TGTGCCAGCACCTACCAAAGCTCCAACTACGAGCAGTACTTC

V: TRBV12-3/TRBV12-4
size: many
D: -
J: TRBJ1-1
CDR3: CASSPRGVYTEAFF
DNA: TGTGCCAGCAGCCCCAGAGGGGTTTACACTGAAGCTTTCTTT

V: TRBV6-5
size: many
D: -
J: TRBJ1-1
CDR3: CASSYGTLGTEAFF
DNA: TGTGCCAGCAGTTACGGGACATTGGGCACTGAAGCTTTCTTT

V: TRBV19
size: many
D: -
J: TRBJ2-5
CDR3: CASSIDRGRQETQYF
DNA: TGTGCCAGTAGTATTGATCGGGGGCGTCAAGAGACCCAGTACTTC

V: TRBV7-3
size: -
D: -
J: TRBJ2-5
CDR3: CASSLRAGSETQYF
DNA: TGTGCCAGCAGCTTAAGGGCAGGGTCGGAGACCCAGTACTTC